Listed here are 24 T cell receptor beta chains from one sample, sequenced in a study of blood T cell repertoires in COVID-19. Sequenced by immunoSEQ multiplex PCR; TCRdb stores in-frame clones only, minus some. Among about 49,000 clones listed, 86% were seen once. The sample was peripheral blood. These receptors came from a man aged 35-49 years with active COVID-19.

The gene calls are TRBV7-2 and TRBJ2-1, with D perhaps TRBD2 (6 bases). V lost 5 bases and J lost 9, with 14 bases in between. Germline lookup yields CDR1 SGHTA and CDR2 FQGNSA. This CDR3 is 13 amino acids long. This CDR3 reads CASSVGLGGEQFF. CDR3 DNA sequence: TGTGCCAGCAGCGTTGGACTGGGGGGTGAGCAGTTCTTC. Full variable domain (remainder filled in from reference TRBV7-2 and TRBJ2-1): GAGVSQSPSNKVTEKGKDVELRCDPISGHTALYWYRQSLGQGLEFLIYFQGNSAPDKSGLPSDRFSAERTGGSVSTLTIQRTQQEDSAVYLCASSVGLGGEQFFGPGTRLTVL.

The CDR3 nucleotides are TGTGCCAGCAGCGCCACTAGCGCCCACACAGATACGCAGTATTTT. Its protein product is CASSATSAHTDTQYF. The chain links TRBV9 to TRBJ2-3; 7 bases are a match to TRBD2. Germline lookup yields CDR1 SGDLS and CDR2 YYNGEE. J lost 2 bases, V lost 3 bases, and 6 bases had no gene match. CDR3 size: 15 residues.

V gene TRBV4-1 combines with J gene TRBJ2-7; 12 nucleotides line up with TRBD1. CDR3 length: 16 amino acids. Germline CDR1 MGHRA, CDR2 YSYEKL. Trimming removed 0 bases from V and 7 bases from J; junction bases left unmatched: 7. The CDR3 region is CASSQEPGQGAREQYF. The CDR3 DNA is TGCGCCAGCAGCCAAGAACCGGGACAGGGGGCAAGGGAGCAGTACTTC.

In this sample, this clone turned up a few times. The rearrangement links TRBV6-5 to TRBJ1-4; 7 bases map to TRBD1. Germline loops: CDR1 MNHEY, CDR2 SVGAGI. CDR3 length: 14 residues. V lost 5 bases and J lost 5; bases outside the gene matches: 5. The CDR3, as DNA: TGTGCCAGCAGTCGGACGGACAGGAATGAAAAACTGTTTTTT. Its protein is CASSRTDRNEKLFF.

The chain combines TRBV11-2 with TRBJ1-2, with a possible D match to TRBD1 (5 bases). The CDR3 runs 14 residues. CDR1 and CDR2 (germline): SGHAT, FQNNGV. With 3 bases removed from V and 8 bases from J, the gap between germline ends came to 16 bases. DNA for the CDR3: TGTGCCAGCAGCTTTAGGGGCGCGAGTGAGGGCTACACCTTC. This translates into CASSFRGASEGYTF.

The V and J genes are TRBV5-1 and TRBJ2-6; 7 bases match TRBD1. The junction had 5 bases not matched to a gene; V was cut back by 2 bases and J by 0 bases. CDR1 and CDR2 (germline): SGHRS, YFSETQ. The CDR3 spans 17 residues. The CDR3 bases are TGCGCCAGCAGCTTCCGGACAGGTAACTCTGGGGCCAACGTCCTGACTTTC. Protein sequence: CASSFRTGNSGANVLTF.

The V gene is TRBV7-3, the J gene TRBJ2-1, with 14 bases that match TRBD2. Germline trimming cut 1 base from V and 9 bases from J; bases unmatched to any gene: 2. Germline V CDR1 and CDR2: SGHTA, FQGTGA. This CDR3 has 15 amino acids. The CDR3, as DNA: TGTGCCAGCAGCTTAAGAGGGACTAGCGGGAGTGAGCAGTTCTTC. It encodes CASSLRGTSGSEQFF.

This chain links TRBV6-1 with TRBJ1-5; 7 bases align to TRBD1. This CDR3 region has 17 residues. The germline V gene has CDR1 MNHNS and CDR2 SASEGT. V trimming: 3 bases; J trimming: 1 base; junction bases outside the gene matches: 9. CDR3 amino acids: CASSEGAGGLSNQPQHF. The CDR3 DNA is TGTGCCAGCAGTGAGGGGGCAGGGGGGTTGAGCAATCAGCCCCAGCATTTT.

The chain carries TRBV30 and TRBJ2-1, with 12 bases matching TRBD2. Germline CDR1 and CDR2: GTSNPN and SVGIG (reference sequence). Unmatched junction bases numbered 13, after V lost 5 bases and J lost 2 bases. This CDR3 is 18 amino acids long. The CDR3 sequence is CAWLGRLAGAVAYNEQFF. In DNA, the CDR3 is TGTGCCTGGCTAGGGAGACTAGCGGGAGCGGTAGCCTACAATGAGCAGTTCTTC. The variable domain in full, completed from reference TRBV30 and TRBJ2-1, reads SQTIHQWPATLVQPVGSPLSLECTVEGTSNPNLYWYRQAAGRGLQLLFYSVGIGQISSEVPQNLSASRPQDRQFILSSKKLLLSDSGFYLCAWLGRLAGAVAYNEQFFGPGTRLTVL.

This clone was recorded only once. The chain carries TRBV5-1 and TRBJ2-1; 10 bases line up with TRBD2. The J segment lost 10 bases and the V segment lost 4 bases, leaving 11 bases of the junction unmatched. Germline V gene data show CDR1 as SGHRS and CDR2 as YFSETQ. The CDR3 runs to 15 residues. CDR3 protein: CASSVLAGVENEQFF. The CDR3 nucleotides read TGCGCCAGCAGCGTTCTAGCGGGAGTTGAGAACGAGCAGTTCTTC.

This sequence joins TRBV28 and TRBJ2-1, with 8 positions matching TRBD1. Germline V gives CDR1 MDHEN, CDR2 SYDVKM. The CDR3 length is 14 residues. V shed 3 bases and J 8 bases; nucleotides not matched to a gene: 6. The CDR3, as DNA: TGTGCCAGCAGTTTCAGGGGGCGCGGGGATGAGCAGTTCTTC. Translating it yields CASSFRGRGDEQFF.

This chain uses TRBV4-1 with TRBJ2-1; the D gene is possibly TRBD2 (6 bases). V was clipped by 0 bases and J by 3 bases, with 21 bases between them. Per the germline V gene, CDR1 is MGHRA and CDR2 is YSYEKL. The CDR3 has 19 residues. In nucleotides, the CDR3 is TGCGCCAGCAGCCAAGATCTTGGGGGACTTCCACTAGACTACAATGAGCAGTTCTTC. It encodes CASSQDLGGLPLDYNEQFF.

J is TRBJ1-6 and V is TRBV27; 8 positions match TRBD1. Germline trimming cut 6 bases from V and 10 bases from J; bases unmatched to any gene: 8. The germline gives CDR1 MNHEY, CDR2 SMNVEV (reference sequence). The CDR3 contains 14 residues. CDR3 region: CASRPGQGSSPLHF. In DNA, the CDR3 is TGTGCCAGCAGGCCCGGACAGGGATCCTCACCCCTCCACTTT.

The J gene is TRBJ2-1, the V gene TRBV7-9, with 12 bases lining up with TRBD2. J was trimmed by 9 bases and V by 7 bases; bases with no gene match: 10. The CDR3 contains 15 residues. The germline CDR1 and CDR2 sequences are SEHNR and FQNEAQ (reference sequence). The CDR3 here is CASTPSGRGIGEQFF. DNA for the CDR3: TGTGCCAGCACCCCTAGCGGGAGGGGGATTGGTGAGCAGTTCTTC.

This chain links TRBV12-1 with TRBJ2-2; TRBD2, the table's D call, lacks a check against the DNA. TRBV12-1 is a recognized pseudogene. The CDR3 length is 18 residues. CDR3 sequence: CASSFRLAGGLNTGELFF. DNA for the CDR3: TGTGCCAGCAGCTTCAGACTAGCGGGAGGTCTCAACACCGGGGAGCTGTTTTTT.

The chain's CDR3 is CSARRTDTQYF. The CDR3 DNA reads as TGCAGTGCTCGGAGAACAGATACGCAGTATTTT. The chain combines TRBV20-1 with TRBJ2-3; D ambiguous. V gave up 5 bases and J gave up 3 bases, with 6 bases separating them. Germline CDR1 DFQATT, CDR2 SNEGSKA (reference sequence). This CDR3 region has 11 residues.

The chain recombines TRBV2 with TRBJ2-7; 7 bases are a match to TRBD1. V was clipped by 3 bases and J by 3 bases; unmatched bases: 8. Germline CDR1 and CDR2: SNHLY and FYNNEI. This CDR3 contains 15 residues. The chain's CDR3 is CASSDRRGLNYEQYF. The CDR3 nucleotides are TGTGCCAGCAGTGATCGAAGGGGGCTTAACTACGAGCAGTACTTC. Full variable domain (outside the CDR3, taken from reference TRBV2 and TRBJ2-7): EPEVTQTPSHQVTQMGQEVILRCVPISNHLYFYWYRQILGQKVEFLVSFYNNEISEKSEIFDDQFSVERPDGSNFTLKIRSTKLEDSAMYFCASSDRRGLNYEQYFGPGTRLTVT.

The chain joins TRBV28 to TRBJ1-5; possibly TRBD1 for D (6 bases). This CDR3 is built from 15 residues. Trimming pared 1 base from V and 7 bases from J, leaving 14 bases between. The V gene's germline CDR1 is MDHEN and CDR2 SYDVKM. The DNA for the CDR3 is TGTGCCAGCAGTTTATTAGGGGGATGGCAGCAGCCCCAGCATTTT. The encoded protein is CASSLLGGWQQPQHF.

V is TRBV21-1 and J is TRBJ2-1; the D call TRBD1 from the table was never checked on the DNA. TRBV21-1 is deemed a pseudogene. The CDR3 covers 16 residues. The CDR3 sequence is CASSHHRGSSNNEQFF. The DNA for the CDR3 is TGTGCCAGCAGCCATCACAGGGGCTCTTCGAACAATGAGCAGTTCTTC.

V and J are TRBV6-6 and TRBJ1-3; a weak D match, TRBD1 (6 bases). Trimming took 6 bases from V and 0 from J, leaving 15 bases between them. CDR1 and CDR2 (germline): MNHNY, SVGAGI (reference sequence). The CDR3 totals 16 residues. CDR3 in DNA: TGTGCCAGCAGCCCCTCAGGCAGGGGCTCTGGAAACACCATATATTTT. Its translation: CASSPSGRGSGNTIYF.

This chain connects TRBV30 to TRBJ2-5, with a weak D call TRBD2 (5 bases). V dropped 2 bases and J dropped 6 bases, with 19 bases sitting between them. From germline, CDR1 is GTSNPN and CDR2 SVGIG (reference sequence). This CDR3 comprises 15 residues. The CDR3 reads CAWSPGDYAPQTQYF. In DNA form, the CDR3 reads TGTGCCTGGAGTCCCGGCGACTACGCTCCGCAGACCCAGTACTTC. Filled out from reference TRBV30 and TRBJ2-5, the complete variable domain reads SQTIHQWPATLVQPVGSPLSLECTVEGTSNPNLYWYRQAAGRGLQLLFYSVGIGQISSEVPQNLSASRPQDRQFILSSKKLLLSDSGFYLCAWSPGDYAPQTQYFGPGTRLLVL.

The V gene is TRBV6-6, the J gene TRBJ2-2; 9 bases match TRBD2. The CDR3 has 14 residues. Germline V gene lookup returns CDR1 MNHNY and CDR2 SVGAGI (reference sequence). V was pared by 5 bases and J by 4 bases, with 2 bases of the junction left unmatched. CDR3 amino acids: CASSHSGSTGELFF. CDR3 DNA sequence: TGTGCCAGCAGTCATAGCGGGAGCACCGGGGAGCTGTTTTTT.

In its sample, this clone was seen once. The chain links TRBV24-1 to TRBJ2-2; the match to TRBD2 covers 11 bases. Unmatched junction bases numbered 4, after V lost 1 base and J lost 7 bases. The CDR3 loop spans 16 amino acids. The germline gives CDR1 KGHDR, CDR2 SFDVKD. In DNA form, the CDR3 reads TGTGCCACCAGTGATTTCACTAGCGGGAGCATCGGGGAGCTGTTTTTT. The encoded protein is CATSDFTSGSIGELFF.

This clone came up once. V gene TRBV24-1 combines with J gene TRBJ2-3, with D possibly TRBD2 on 5 matching bases. CDR3 length: 14 residues. Trimming removed 5 bases from V and 5 bases from J, with 13 bases in between. Germline CDR1 and CDR2: KGHDR and SFDVKD. As DNA, the CDR3 is TGTGCCACCAGTGGTCCCCGGAGCGGAGATACGCAGTATTTT. This encodes CATSGPRSGDTQYF.